Listed here are 12 T cell receptor beta chains from one sample, sequenced in a study of tumor-infiltrating lymphocytes in oesophageal squamous cell carcinoma. A single record per CDR3 protein comes from TCRdb applying MiXCR to the PCR reads. The sample lists 9,500 to 15,000 distinct CDR3 sequences; roughly three fifths were seen once. The sample taken for sequencing was esophageal tumor tissue. Receptor source: a female donor with esophageal squamous cell carcinoma.

The table lists this clonotype with a count of one. The V and J genes are TRBV7-4 and TRBJ2-7; TRBD1 aligns across 8 bases. The CDR3 covers 15 residues. CDR1 and CDR2 (germline): SGHVT, SQSDAQ. V dropped 1 base and J dropped 7; count of bases not matched to a gene: 9. CDR3 in DNA: TGTGCCAGCAGCTTAGAGGCAGGGGGCGCGGGGGAGCAGTACTTC. This codes for CASSLEAGGAGEQYF. The whole variable domain, filled in from reference TRBV7-4 and TRBJ2-7, reads GAGVSQSPRYKVAKRGRDVALRCDSISGHVTLYWYRQTLGQGSEVLTYSQSDAQRDKSGRPSGRFSAERPERSVSTLKIQRTEQGDSAVYLCASSLEAGGAGEQYFGPGTRLTVT.

This clonotype was picked up one time. The V gene is TRBV5-6, the J gene TRBJ2-5; D is tentatively TRBD1 or TRBD2 (5 bases each). This CDR3 is 14 amino acids long. Trimming took off 3 bases at V and 11 bases at J, with 20 bases between the two ends. Looked up from germline, CDR1 is SGHDT and CDR2 is YYEEEE. CDR3 nucleotide sequence: TGTGCCAGCAGCTCCGGGACGTACCGTTTCGTGCAGTACTTC. Translating gives CASSSGTYRFVQYF.

As concerns this clonotype: This likely comes from a read error, as the CDR3 has no conserved phenylalanine or tryptophan at its end. The DNA is omitted, as the CDR3 cannot be located on it reliably, and the CDR3 follows TCRdb's listing. The V call is TRBV6-1, the J call TRBJ2-3; the table calls TRBD1, which could not be checked here. The CDR3 numbers 17 amino acids, ends counted. Looked up from germline, CDR1 is MNHNS and CDR2 is SASEGT. CDR3: CATKRTGTPYNEQFFGS.

The J gene is TRBJ2-1, the V gene TRBV12-5, with a weak D call TRBD2 (6 bases). V lost 4 bases to trimming and J lost 0 bases, with 19 bases between them. CDR3 length: 18 amino acids. Germline V gene sequence: CDR1 LGHNT, CDR2 FRNRAP. DNA of the CDR3: TGTGCTAGTGGTTCCGCCTTAGCGGACCGGGTCTCCTACAATGAGCAGTTCTTC. Its translation is CASGSALADRVSYNEQFF.

The chain joins TRBV7-3 to TRBJ2-3, with D maybe TRBD1 (6 bases). V gave up 5 bases and J gave up 2 bases, with 8 bases separating them. In germline, CDR1 is SGHTA, CDR2 FQGTGA. This CDR3 comprises 13 residues. The DNA of the CDR3 is TGTGCCAGCAGCACAGGGCCCACAGATACGCAGTATTTT. Translating it yields CASSTGPTDTQYF.

In this sample, this clonotype turned up a few times. This chain connects TRBV7-9 to TRBJ2-5; possibly TRBD2 for D (5 bases). The J call is doubtful: the DNA matches TRBJ2-7 better. Germline V gene lookup returns CDR1 SEHNR and CDR2 FQNEAQ (reference sequence). The CDR3 covers 15 residues. The CDR3 region has the DNA TGTGCCAGCAGCTTAGGTTATGGGAGAAACTACGAGCAGTACTTC. Amino acids: CASSLGYGRNYEQYF.

This clonotype is labeled large (0.1 to 1%). This chain uses TRBV12-3 or TRBV12-4 with TRBJ2-5; 9 positions match TRBD1. V shed 4 bases, J shed 2 bases, and the junction held 8 bases outside the gene matches. The CDR3 sequence is 16 residues long. The CDR3, as DNA: TGTGCCAGCAGTTGGGACAGGGCCGGAATTCAAGAGACCCAGTACTTC. Protein sequence: CASSWDRAGIQETQYF.

The rearrangement uses TRBV7-2 and TRBJ2-1, with TRBD2 identical over 8 bases. There are 15 residues in the CDR3. CDR1 SGHTA and CDR2 FQGNSA come from the germline V gene. V lost 0 bases, J lost 4 bases, and 2 bases stayed unmatched. CDR3 loop: CASSLASGVYNEQFF. Written as DNA, the CDR3 is TGTGCCAGCAGCTTAGCTAGCGGGGTATACAATGAGCAGTTCTTC.

This clonotype was found a few times. The gene calls are TRBV6-6 and TRBJ1-5; D possibly corresponds to TRBD1 (5 bases). V shed 0 bases and J shed 0 bases, with 15 bases lying between them. The CDR3 spans 18 residues. Germline V lookup: CDR1 MNHNY, CDR2 SVGAGI (reference sequence). CDR3: CASSYSKGRRGSNQPQHF. Here the CDR3 DNA reads TGTGCCAGCAGTTACTCGAAGGGCAGGAGGGGTAGCAATCAGCCCCAGCATTTT.

V and J are TRBV7-2 and TRBJ2-3; a weak D match, TRBD2 (6 bases). The germline V gene encodes CDR1 SGHTA and CDR2 FQGNSA. The V gene lost 2 bases and the J gene lost 4 bases, with 13 bases spanning the gap. The CDR3 runs 15 residues. Here the CDR3 reads CASSLQAGLADTQYF. CDR3 DNA sequence: TGTGCCAGCAGCTTACAGGCGGGGTTGGCAGATACGCAGTATTTT. The whole variable domain, remainder taken from reference TRBV7-2 and TRBJ2-3, is GAGVSQSPSNKVTEKGKDVELRCDPISGHTALYWYRQSLGQGLEFLIYFQGNSAPDKSGLPSDRFSAERTGGSVSTLTIQRTQQEDSAVYLCASSLQAGLADTQYFGPGTRLTVL.

Note on this clonotype: A much larger clone differs from this one at a single base, so this may be a read error. The V gene is TRBV9, the J gene TRBJ2-7; 8 nucleotides align to TRBD2. Germline lookup yields CDR1 SGDLS and CDR2 YYNGEE. After removal of 3 bases from V and 7 bases from J, the junction contained 6 bases not matched to a gene. The CDR3 is 13 residues long. The CDR3 DNA is TGTGCCAGCAGCGGTACTAGCGGCAATGAGCAGTACTTC. Translated: CASSGTSGNEQYF. Supplemented by reference TRBV9 and TRBJ2-7, the full variable domain reads DSGVTQTPKHLITATGQRVTLRCSPRSGDLSVYWYQQSLDQGLQFLIQYYNGEERAKGNILERFSAQQFPDLHSELNLSSLELGDSALYFCASSGTSGNEQYFGPGTRLTVT.

The rearrangement joins TRBV28 to TRBJ1-2; D might be TRBD1 (5 bases). Trimming stripped 3 bases from V and 0 bases from J, with 14 bases between. CDR1 MDHEN and CDR2 SYDVKM come from the germline V gene. CDR3 size: 16 residues. The CDR3 nucleotides read TGTGCCAGCAGTTTGGGCAGGTCGGGGGCTAACTATGGCTACACCTTC. Residues: CASSLGRSGANYGYTF.